A few counts support the clone carrying this TCR beta chain. What it binds is unknown. The sample belongs to a study of CD8 T cells in ankylosing spondylitis. Study-wide findings and caveats: The disease-linked clones had a CD8+ phenotype and low blood frequencies. Characteristic of ankylosing spondylitis blood, it appeared, was a TCR beta motif comprising roughly eight highly homologous variants. Disease-linked clones reportedly showed significant enrichment in matched ankylosing spondylitis synovial fluid.

This CDR3 has 16 residues. The germline V gene has CDR1 DFQATT and CDR2 SNEGSKA (reference sequence). With V trimmed by 6 bases and J by 4 bases, 5 bases remained unmatched. Using its own MiXCR run on the 5' RACE reads, TCRdb lists one record per CDR3 protein. The sample includes approximately 540,000 distinct CDR3 sequences, approximately 11% of them seen just once. The V and J genes are TRBV20-1 and TRBJ2-2; 16 nucleotides match TRBD2. Input material: blood, either unsorted or a sorted T cell fraction (not recorded which). The sequence was obtained from a male donor with ankylosing spondylitis. CDR3 in DNA: TGCAGTGCCGCGGGGACTAGCGGGAGGGGCACCGGGGAGCTGTTTTTT. Translated, it gives CSAAGTSGRGTGELFF.